Listed below are T cell receptor beta chains from one sample, sequenced in a study of early T cells in non-severe SARS-CoV-2 infection. TCRdb fed the 5' RACE reads into MiXCR, producing one record per CDR3 protein. The sample has roughly 64,000 distinct CDR3 sequences, approximately 11% seen once. This specimen was whole blood, taken at baseline. These receptors all come from an adult who was a healthcare worker with PCR-confirmed SARS-CoV-2 infection or an uninfected control (not recorded which). CDR3s include the opening cysteine and the closing phenylalanine or tryptophan. D genes are given only for firm matches. Clone size appears in some rows only: once, few, many, or a class for an expanded clone.

TRBD1 | TRBJ1-6 | many | TRBV7-9 | CASSRDREHSPLHF | TGTGCCAGCAGCCGGGACAGAGAGCATTCACCCCTCCACTTT
TRBD1 | TRBJ1-2 | NA | TRBV4-1 | CASSQEGTGGLRYGYTF | TGCGCCAGCAGCCAAGAGGGGACAGGGGGCCTCCGCTATGGCTACACCTTC
NA | TRBJ2-5 | many | TRBV14 | CASSQEETQYF | TGTGCCAGCAGCCAAGAAGAGACCCAGTACTTC
NA | TRBJ1-1 | few | TRBV4-1 | CASSPKRLGWDTEAFF | TGCGCCAGCAGCCCCAAGCGGCTGGGCTGGGACACTGAAGCTTTCTTT
NA | TRBJ1-2 | NA | TRBV27 | CASSFRENYGYTF | TGTGCCAGCAGTTTTCGAGAAAACTATGGCTACACCTTC
NA | TRBJ2-1 | NA | TRBV6-5 | CASSYSASGYNEQFF | TGTGCCAGCAGTTACTCGGCGAGCGGCTACAATGAGCAGTTCTTC
NA | TRBJ2-1 | many | TRBV30 | CAWSFSGAQGQVNEQFF | TGTGCCTGGAGTTTTTCCGGGGCACAGGGCCAGGTCAATGAGCAGTTCTTC
TRBD1 | TRBJ1-1 | many | TRBV6-5 | CASSQRPTGSLHTEAFF | TGTGCCAGCAGCCAGAGACCGACAGGGTCATTGCACACTGAAGCTTTCTTT
TRBD1 | TRBJ2-3 | NA | TRBV20-1 | CSARAYRDRGVPDTQYF | TGCAGTGCTAGAGCTTACCGGGACAGGGGGGTCCCAGATACGCAGTATTTT
NA | TRBJ2-7 | NA | TRBV6-1 | CASSEVAESSYEQYF | TGTGCCAGCAGTGAAGTGGCGGAGAGCTCCTACGAGCAGTACTTC
NA | TRBJ2-7 | NA | TRBV12-3/TRBV12-4 | CASRGTFSYEQYF | TGTGCCAGCAGGGGGACTTTCTCCTACGAGCAGTACTTC
TRBD2 | TRBJ2-7 | NA | TRBV3-1 | CASSRSGLAGGSSYEQYF | TGTGCCAGCAGCCGGTCAGGACTAGCGGGGGGATCCTCCTACGAGCAGTACTTC
TRBD2 | TRBJ2-1 | many | TRBV7-2 | CASSPSSGGARNEQFF | TGTGCCAGCAGCCCATCTAGCGGGGGGGCTCGCAATGAGCAGTTCTTC
TRBD1 | TRBJ1-2 | NA | TRBV29-1 | CSVHKLALRGNYGYTF | TGCAGCGTCCATAAACTGGCACTCAGGGGGAACTATGGCTACACCTTC
TRBD1 | TRBJ1-2 | NA | TRBV20-1 | CSASGDRPYGYTF | TGCAGTGCTAGTGGGGACAGGCCCTATGGCTACACCTTC
TRBD1 | TRBJ2-1 | NA | TRBV29-1 | CSVPHPGTGRNEQFF | TGCAGCGTTCCACACCCCGGGACAGGGAGGAATGAGCAGTTCTTC
TRBD2 | TRBJ2-5 | NA | TRBV3-1 | CASSQGTSGRWETQYF | TGTGCCAGCAGCCAAGGGACTAGCGGGAGGTGGGAGACCCAGTACTTC
NA | TRBJ1-2 | few | TRBV18 | CASSPRPAGDGYTF | TGTGCCAGCTCACCGAGGCCCGCGGGGGATGGCTACACCTTC
NA | TRBJ2-7 | many | TRBV12-3/TRBV12-4 | CASSLLRGSYEQYF | TGTGCCAGCAGCTTACTCCGAGGTAGCTACGAGCAGTACTTC
NA | TRBJ2-1 | NA | TRBV2 | CASSKPLNEQFF | TGTGCCAGCTCCAAGCCTCTCAATGAGCAGTTCTTC
NA | TRBJ1-1 | many | TRBV9 | CASSLGQRNTEAFF | TGTGCCAGCAGCTTGGGGCAGCGGAACACTGAAGCTTTCTTT
TRBD1 | TRBJ2-2 | NA | TRBV10-3 | CAIRGTGGAAGELFF | TGTGCCATCAGAGGGACAGGGGGCGCTGCCGGGGAGCTGTTTTTT
TRBD1 | TRBJ1-1 | NA | TRBV12-3/TRBV12-4 | CASKAGGNTEAFF | TGTGCCAGCAAGGCAGGGGGGAACACTGAAGCTTTCTTT
NA | TRBJ2-3 | few | TRBV7-8 | CASSEVRTDTQYF | TGTGCCAGCAGTGAAGTCAGGACAGATACGCAGTATTTT
NA | TRBJ1-1 | NA | TRBV5-1 | CASSSREGLNTEAFF | TGCGCCAGCAGCTCGAGGGAGGGATTGAACACTGAAGCTTTCTTT
TRBD1 | TRBJ2-7 | many | TRBV6-1 | CASQSDRDRPYEQYF | TGTGCCAGCCAAAGCGACCGGGACAGGCCCTACGAGCAGTACTTC
TRBD2 | TRBJ2-7 | few | TRBV11-2 | CASSSGRILAGVVYEQYF | TGTGCCAGCAGCAGCGGACGTATCCTAGCGGGGGTTGTATACGAGCAGTACTTC
TRBD1 | TRBJ1-4 | few | TRBV14 | CASSPLSGTGNEKLFF | TGTGCCAGCAGCCCCCTTTCCGGGACAGGGAATGAAAAACTGTTTTTT
NA | TRBJ2-5 | NA | TRBV20-1 | CSARSARGFGKETQYF | TGCAGTGCTAGAAGCGCGCGCGGCTTCGGTAAAGAGACCCAGTACTTC
TRBD1 | TRBJ2-7 | few | TRBV2 | CASSEMGGQGVYEQYF | TGTGCCAGCAGTGAAATGGGCGGACAGGGGGTTTACGAGCAGTACTTC
TRBD1 | TRBJ1-4 | NA | TRBV5-4 | CASSLAGTAEKLFF | TGTGCCAGCAGCCTAGCCGGGACAGCCGAAAAACTGTTTTTT
TRBD1 | TRBJ1-3 | NA | TRBV6-5 | CASSYTGQGWDSGNTIYF | TGTGCCAGCAGTTACACCGGACAGGGATGGGACTCTGGAAACACCATATATTTT
NA | TRBJ2-5 | NA | TRBV11-2 | CASSLGRGAGEETQYF | TGTGCCAGCAGCTTAGGCAGGGGGGCCGGAGAGGAGACCCAGTACTTC
NA | TRBJ1-5 | NA | TRBV29-1 | CSVGAGSNQPQHF | TGCAGCGTTGGGGCCGGCTCTAATCAGCCCCAGCATTTT
TRBD2 | TRBJ2-5 | NA | TRBV7-9 | CASIHSGGETQYF | TGTGCCAGCATCCATAGCGGGGGAGAGACCCAGTACTTC
NA | TRBJ1-6 | few | TRBV20-1 | CSARSATANSPLHF | TGCAGTGCTAGATCCGCGACAGCGAATTCACCCCTCCACTTT
NA | TRBJ2-2 | few | TRBV6-2/TRBV6-3 | CASVKPGLSNTGELFF | TGTGCCAGCGTCAAGCCCGGGCTTTCGAACACCGGGGAGCTGTTTTTT
NA | TRBJ2-1 | NA | TRBV11-2 | CASSSLPTGKLAREQFF | TGTGCCAGCAGCTCCCTGCCTACAGGGAAATTAGCGCGTGAGCAGTTCTTC
TRBD1 | TRBJ1-1 | NA | TRBV6-4 | CASSTGTGNTEAFF | TGTGCCAGCAGTACCGGGACAGGGAACACTGAAGCTTTCTTT
TRBD2 | TRBJ2-1 | NA | TRBV10-3 | CAISESSMGRDEQFF | TGTGCCATCAGTGAGTCATCCATGGGGAGGGATGAGCAGTTCTTC
NA | TRBJ1-2 | few | TRBV6-6 | CASSFLDGYTF | TGTGCCAGCAGTTTTTTAGATGGCTACACCTTC
NA | TRBJ1-1 | NA | TRBV7-9 | CASTDSPEAFF | TGTGCCAGCACCGACAGTCCTGAAGCTTTCTTT
NA | TRBJ2-3 | many | TRBV20-1 | CSARVGRTDTQYF | TGCAGTGCTAGAGTGGGCCGCACAGATACGCAGTATTTT
NA | TRBJ2-1 | many | TRBV3-1 | CASSQSGGNEQFF | TGTGCCAGCAGCCAATCCGGAGGGAATGAGCAGTTCTTC
NA | TRBJ1-6 | NA | TRBV2 | CASSRDIYNSPLHF | TGTGCCAGCAGTAGGGACATCTATAATTCACCCCTCCACTTT
NA | TRBJ1-2 | NA | TRBV12-3/TRBV12-4 | CASSPRQDGGYTF | TGTGCCAGCAGCCCCAGACAGGACGGGGGCTACACCTTC
NA | TRBJ1-3 | few | TRBV18 | CASSVDTEGTIYF | TGTGCCAGCTCCGTTGACACCGAAGGCACCATATATTTT
TRBD2 | TRBJ2-1 | NA | TRBV20-1 | CSARSAGLAVHEQFF | TGCAGTGCTAGGTCAGCCGGACTAGCGGTTCACGAGCAGTTCTTC
NA | TRBJ2-3 | NA | TRBV20-1 | CSAIPGDDTQYF | TGCAGTGCTATTCCCGGGGACGATACGCAGTATTTT
TRBD1 | TRBJ2-5 | few | TRBV2 | CASASGTASRETQYF | TGTGCCAGCGCGTCGGGGACAGCCTCTCGTGAGACCCAGTACTTC
NA | TRBJ2-3 | few | TRBV11-2 | CATRVLRSVTQYF | TGTGCCACGCGGGTTCTCCGGTCAGTGACGCAGTATTTT
NA | TRBJ2-5 | NA | TRBV6-1 | CASTEKWTARPQETQYF | TGTGCCAGCACCGAAAAATGGACAGCGCGGCCTCAAGAGACCCAGTACTTC
NA | TRBJ2-3 | few | TRBV12-3/TRBV12-4 | CASSSGPAANTDTQYF | TGTGCCAGCAGTTCGGGACCCGCGGCAAACACAGATACGCAGTATTTT
TRBD1 | TRBJ2-1 | NA | TRBV6-6 | CASSQRQGGNEQFF | TGTGCCAGCAGTCAACGACAGGGGGGAAATGAGCAGTTCTTC
NA | TRBJ2-2 | few | TRBV6-1 | CASDIGQPNTGELFF | TGTGCCAGCGACATCGGACAGCCGAACACCGGGGAGCTGTTTTTT
TRBD1 | TRBJ1-1 | many | TRBV2 | CASSEAEHRGEAFF | TGTGCCAGCAGTGAAGCGGAGCACAGGGGAGAAGCTTTCTTT
NA | TRBJ2-5 | many | TRBV12-3/TRBV12-4 | CAGARSLQETQYF | TGTGCCGGGGCTAGAAGTCTCCAAGAGACCCAGTACTTC
NA | TRBJ2-7 | many | TRBV5-6 | CASSLGGRPLPGEQYF | TGTGCCAGCAGCCTGGGGGGCAGGCCCCTTCCAGGCGAGCAGTACTTC
TRBD2 | TRBJ2-5 | NA | TRBV20-1 | CSARDFAGGGLETQYF | TGCAGTGCTAGAGATTTTGCTGGCGGGGGGCTCGAGACCCAGTACTTC